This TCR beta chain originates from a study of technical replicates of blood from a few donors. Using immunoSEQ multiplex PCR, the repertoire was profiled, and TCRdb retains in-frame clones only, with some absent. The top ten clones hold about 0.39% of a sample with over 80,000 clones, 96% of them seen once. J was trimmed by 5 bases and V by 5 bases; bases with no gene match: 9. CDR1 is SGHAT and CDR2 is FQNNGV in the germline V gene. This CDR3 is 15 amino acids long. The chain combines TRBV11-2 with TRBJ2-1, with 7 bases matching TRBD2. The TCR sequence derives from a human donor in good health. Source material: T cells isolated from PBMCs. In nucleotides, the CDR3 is TGTGCCAGCAGCCTTACTAGCGACCACAACAATGAGCAGTTCTTC. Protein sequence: CASSLTSDHNNEQFF.